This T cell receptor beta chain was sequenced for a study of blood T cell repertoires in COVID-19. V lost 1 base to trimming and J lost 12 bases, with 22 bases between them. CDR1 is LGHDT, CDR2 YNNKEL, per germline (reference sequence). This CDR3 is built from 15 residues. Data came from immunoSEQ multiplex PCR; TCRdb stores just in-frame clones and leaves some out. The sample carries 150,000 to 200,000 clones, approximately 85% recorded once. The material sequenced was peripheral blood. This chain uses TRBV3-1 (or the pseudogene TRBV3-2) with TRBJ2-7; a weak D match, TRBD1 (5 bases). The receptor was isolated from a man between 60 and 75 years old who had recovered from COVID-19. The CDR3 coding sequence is TGTGCCAGCAGCCAAGGGGGCAGGAAACCCCAGGTGCGGTACTTC. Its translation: CASSQGGRKPQVRYF.